This is a list of T cell receptor beta chains from one sample in a study of monozygotic twins with inflammatory bowel disease. TCRdb reprocessed the 5' RACE reads and stores each CDR3 protein as one record, lacking DNA. With approximately 400,000 distinct CDR3 sequences in the sample, the ten largest clones hold more than 2%. Input material: blood. The receptors come from a human donor with ulcerative colitis or Crohn's disease, or a healthy co-twin of an affected twin (not recorded which). CDR3s include the opening cysteine and the closing phenylalanine or tryptophan. Fields, in order: CDR3 protein, V gene, J gene.

cdr3_aa: CASSTPGQGMYTGELFF
v_call: TRBV18
j_call: TRBJ2-2

cdr3_aa: CASSQFAMAGGHNEQFF
v_call: TRBV3-1
j_call: TRBJ2-1

cdr3_aa: CASTHSGRMNEQFF
v_call: TRBV5-1
j_call: TRBJ2-1

cdr3_aa: CATSGRDHSNQPQHF
v_call: TRBV15
j_call: TRBJ1-5

cdr3_aa: CASSPTADEQYF
v_call: TRBV18
j_call: TRBJ2-7

cdr3_aa: CASTGDAGANTGELFF
v_call: TRBV7-9
j_call: TRBJ2-2

cdr3_aa: CASSLQQETQYF
v_call: TRBV5-5
j_call: TRBJ2-5

cdr3_aa: CSVEVGSETQYF
v_call: TRBV29-1
j_call: TRBJ2-5

cdr3_aa: CASSHNGLAGDEQYF
v_call: TRBV4-3
j_call: TRBJ2-7

cdr3_aa: CATSTTPGQGSWETQYF
v_call: TRBV15
j_call: TRBJ2-5

cdr3_aa: CSADSSGRTDTQYF
v_call: TRBV20-1
j_call: TRBJ2-3

cdr3_aa: CASSLGGHAEAFF
v_call: TRBV7-6
j_call: TRBJ1-1

cdr3_aa: CASSSQGRETQYF
v_call: TRBV5-5
j_call: TRBJ2-5

cdr3_aa: CASTDRYGYTF
v_call: TRBV6-5
j_call: TRBJ1-2

cdr3_aa: CSARDGLADNEQFF
v_call: TRBV20-1
j_call: TRBJ2-1

cdr3_aa: CASSFASYQPQHF
v_call: TRBV12-3/TRBV12-4
j_call: TRBJ1-5

cdr3_aa: CASSQDLDQPQHF
v_call: TRBV3-1
j_call: TRBJ1-5

cdr3_aa: CASSYRGGQPQHF
v_call: TRBV5-5
j_call: TRBJ1-5

cdr3_aa: CASSPAGSGGEHPYEQYF
v_call: TRBV28
j_call: TRBJ2-7

cdr3_aa: CASSEIGFLDTEAFF
v_call: TRBV25-1
j_call: TRBJ1-1

cdr3_aa: CASSLTGTKFEQFF
v_call: TRBV7-3
j_call: TRBJ2-1

cdr3_aa: CASSKTGTGGYEQYF
v_call: TRBV6-1
j_call: TRBJ2-7

cdr3_aa: CASSHSQGGAEQYF
v_call: TRBV7-2
j_call: TRBJ2-7

cdr3_aa: CSARASGHLNTEAFF
v_call: TRBV20-1
j_call: TRBJ1-1

cdr3_aa: CSAAGLAGDREDEQFF
v_call: TRBV20-1
j_call: TRBJ2-1

cdr3_aa: CASSLDWGNTEAFF
v_call: TRBV5-1
j_call: TRBJ1-1

cdr3_aa: CAISGGVHGYTF
v_call: TRBV10-3
j_call: TRBJ1-2

cdr3_aa: CASRTPGQKGNPYEQYF
v_call: TRBV2
j_call: TRBJ2-7

cdr3_aa: CSVRRGRGRGDTQYF
v_call: TRBV29-1
j_call: TRBJ2-3

cdr3_aa: CALSGLFSYNEQFF
v_call: TRBV30
j_call: TRBJ2-1

cdr3_aa: CASSPPGQGAWYEQYF
v_call: TRBV5-5
j_call: TRBJ2-7

cdr3_aa: CSASLAEGQPQHF
v_call: TRBV20-1
j_call: TRBJ1-5

cdr3_aa: CASSQRLRSGGSDTQYF
v_call: TRBV19
j_call: TRBJ2-3

cdr3_aa: CASSAEVGSGANVLTF
v_call: TRBV9
j_call: TRBJ2-6

cdr3_aa: CSGHSTGTEAFF
v_call: TRBV29-1
j_call: TRBJ1-1

cdr3_aa: CSARDLRQGGEKLFF
v_call: TRBV20-1
j_call: TRBJ1-4

cdr3_aa: CASSSTPDEYYEQYF
v_call: TRBV5-1
j_call: TRBJ2-7

cdr3_aa: CASSLGSGTLEKSSYNEQFF
v_call: TRBV11-2
j_call: TRBJ2-1

cdr3_aa: CAWSVGGTDTQYF
v_call: TRBV30
j_call: TRBJ2-3

cdr3_aa: CASSVAQGAAGANVLTF
v_call: TRBV9
j_call: TRBJ2-6

cdr3_aa: CASTGGTGELFF
v_call: TRBV6-6
j_call: TRBJ2-2

cdr3_aa: CASSEARGGDGYTF
v_call: TRBV2
j_call: TRBJ1-2

cdr3_aa: CASGRDVYSYNEQFF
v_call: TRBV4-3
j_call: TRBJ2-1

cdr3_aa: CASSVAGGGVNEQFF
v_call: TRBV9
j_call: TRBJ2-1

cdr3_aa: CASRDPGGAKNIQYF
v_call: TRBV2
j_call: TRBJ2-4